Shown below are 20 T cell receptor beta chains from a single sample sequenced in a study of shared clonotypes between healthy human individuals (dated by TCRdb to the early 2020s). Libraries were prepared through the immunoSEQ multiplex PCR assay. What TCRdb holds here is the immuneACCESS table cut down to in-frame rearrangements. Part of the clones is not present; checked against another copy, under half of the missing clones reflect an unresolved V gene, and the others are unexplained. Within this sample are some 1 million clones, with around 75% of them counted one time only. Over 1.3% of the sample is held by the ten biggest clonotypes. Sequenced input: memory CD4+ T cells sorted from blood. The intended sense of this specimen's cell subset or site label: CD45RA-negative fraction. The source of these receptors is a man between 18 and 35 years old in good health.

On this clone: A much larger clonotype is one base distant, so this may be a read error. The gene calls are TRBV4-1 and TRBJ1-1, with 9 bases that match TRBD1. Germline CDR1 and CDR2: MGHRA and YSYEKL. J lost 2 bases, V lost 4 bases, and 2 bases had no gene match. The CDR3 is made up of 14 amino acids. The CDR3 loop reads CASSPGQGNTEAFF. As DNA, the CDR3 is TGCGCCAGCAGCCCGGGACAGGGAAACACTGAAGCTTTCTTT.

This chain uses TRBV18 with TRBJ2-5; TRBD2 matches at 7 bases. CDR3 size: 14 residues. V dropped 6 bases and J dropped 5; count of bases not matched to a gene: 9. Looked up from germline, CDR1 is KGHSH and CDR2 is LQKENI. CDR3 sequence reads: CASSPPGRTETQYF. The CDR3 DNA reads as TGTGCCAGCTCCCCCCCCGGGAGGACGGAGACCCAGTACTTC.

The CDR3 loop is CASTLGARAEAFF. CDR3 bases: TGTGCCAGCACCTTGGGGGCGAGGGCTGAAGCTTTCTTT. The chain combines TRBV18 with TRBJ1-1; D possibly corresponds to TRBD1 (6 bases). There are 13 residues in the CDR3. CDR1 is KGHSH and CDR2 is LQKENI in the germline V gene. V was cut by 8 bases and J by 6 bases, with 16 bases left in between.

The V and J genes are TRBV30 and TRBJ1-6; D gene unclear. Germline lookup yields CDR1 GTSNPN and CDR2 SVGIG (reference sequence). V was shortened by 6 bases and J by 5 bases, with 14 bases between the two germline ends. The CDR3 is made up of 14 amino acids. The CDR3 sequence: CACLRAGNNSPLHF. For the CDR3, the DNA is TGTGCCTGTCTAAGAGCAGGAAATAATTCACCCCTCCACTTT.

The gene calls are TRBV18 and TRBJ2-2, with D possibly matching TRBD1 (6 bases). V was cut by 3 bases and J by 2 bases, with 13 bases left in between. Germline assignment: CDR1 KGHSH and CDR2 LQKENI. The CDR3 loop spans 16 amino acids. CDR3: CASSPRGFLNTGELFF. The CDR3 nucleotides are TGTGCCAGCTCACCCAGGGGCTTCCTCAACACCGGGGAGCTGTTTTTT.

The chain uses TRBV6-5 and TRBJ1-6, with 7 bases lining up with TRBD1. J was trimmed by 10 bases and V by 6 bases; bases with no gene match: 12. Germline CDR1 and CDR2: MNHEY and SVGAGI. This CDR3 has 15 amino acids. This chain's CDR3 is CASRPTGAGGSPLHF. CDR3 DNA sequence: TGTGCCAGCAGGCCCACAGGGGCCGGGGGCTCACCCCTCCACTTT.

In DNA form, the CDR3 reads TGTGCCAGCAGTCCCCCGGGTCGGCGCACCGGGGAGCTGTTTTTT. Its protein is CASSPPGRRTGELFF. The rearrangement uses TRBV6-5 and TRBJ2-2; D is unresolved. Per the germline V gene, CDR1 is MNHEY and CDR2 is SVGAGI. The V end lost 5 bases, the J end lost 4 bases, and 14 bases lay between the germline ends. CDR3 size: 15 residues.

The chain is built from TRBV5-6 and TRBJ2-7, with unresolved D. This CDR3 contains 12 residues. V was pared by 3 bases and J by 2 bases, with 6 bases between. Germline V CDR1 and CDR2: SGHDT, YYEEEE. For the CDR3, the DNA is TGTGCCAGCAGCTCCCTTACCTACGAGCAGTACTTC. This encodes CASSSLTYEQYF.

As for this clone: The identical CDR3 is also encoded by other nucleotide sequences in the sample. This chain joins TRBV5-4 and TRBJ2-5, with D possibly being TRBD2 (5 bases). Deletions cut 0 bases from V and 1 base from J, with 7 bases between. Germline CDR1 and CDR2: SGHNT and YYREEE (reference sequence). CDR3 size: 14 residues. The CDR3 coding sequence is TGTGCCAGCAGCTTGGGAGGGTCCCAAGAGACCCAGTACTTC. Protein sequence: CASSLGGSQETQYF.

Of note for this clone: The same CDR3 also results from other DNA sequences found in this sample. V gene TRBV5-1 combines with J gene TRBJ2-5; D could derive from TRBD1 or TRBD2 (5 bases each). This CDR3 comprises 14 residues. The V gene lost 0 bases and the J gene lost 1 base, with 7 bases spanning the gap. The germline CDR1 and CDR2 sequences are SGHRS and YFSETQ. The CDR3 sequence: CASSLEGRQETQYF. The DNA for the CDR3 is TGCGCCAGCAGCTTGGAGGGACGCCAAGAGACCCAGTACTTC.

This clone was picked up a small number of times. The V call is TRBV30, the J call TRBJ2-2; D gene uncertain. This CDR3 region has 12 residues. Trimming left V 0 bases short and J 2 bases short, with 1 base between. Germline V gene lookup returns CDR1 GTSNPN and CDR2 SVGIG (reference sequence). The CDR3 region has the DNA TGTGCCTGGAGTGTAAACACCGGGGAGCTGTTTTTT. Translated, it gives CAWSVNTGELFF.

This clone was observed a handful of times. This rearrangement joins TRBV25-1 to TRBJ1-1, with a possible D match to TRBD1 (6 bases). Germline assignment: CDR1 MGHDK and CDR2 SYGVNS. CDR3 size: 14 residues. Trimming pared 7 bases from V and 1 base from J, leaving 13 bases between. CDR3 in DNA: TGTGCCAGCAATCGGGGGCAACCGAACACTGAAGCTTTCTTT. Protein: CASNRGQPNTEAFF. Full variable domain (rest looked up from reference TRBV25-1 and TRBJ1-1): EADIYQTPRYLVIGTGKKITLECSQTMGHDKMYWYQQDPGMELHLIHYSYGVNSTEKGDLSSESTVSRIRTEHFPLTLESARPSHTSQYLCASNRGQPNTEAFFGQGTRLTVV.

The V call is TRBV5-6, the J call TRBJ1-1, with D perhaps matching TRBD1 (5 bases). This CDR3 has 13 amino acids. CDR1 is SGHDT, CDR2 YYEEEE, per germline. V lost 1 base and J lost 11, with 15 bases in between. CDR3 DNA: TGTGCCAGCAGCTTGTACTCGGGGCAGTTCGCTTTCTTT. This translates into CASSLYSGQFAFF.

J is TRBJ1-5 and V is TRBV11-2; a possible D gene is TRBD1 (5 bases). V was shortened by 3 bases and J by 6 bases, with 15 bases between the two germline ends. The CDR3 has 15 residues. Germline CDR1 is SGHAT and CDR2 is FQNNGV. The CDR3 is CASSLIGVHGQPQHF. The CDR3 region has the DNA TGTGCCAGCAGCTTGATAGGGGTGCATGGTCAGCCCCAGCATTTT. Using reference TRBV11-2 and TRBJ1-5 for the parts outside the CDR3, the full variable domain is EAGVAQSPRYKIIEKRQSVAFWCNPISGHATLYWYQQILGQGPKLLIQFQNNGVVDDSQLPKDRFSAERLKGVDSTLKIQPAKLEDSAVYLCASSLIGVHGQPQHFGDGTRLSIL.

The chain carries TRBV2 and TRBJ1-2, with D possibly being TRBD1 (5 bases). The CDR3 is 13 residues long. CDR1 SNHLY and CDR2 FYNNEI come from the germline V gene. V was trimmed by 4 bases and J by 8 bases, leaving 14 bases between them. The CDR3 DNA reads TGTGCCAGCAGTGTTGGCAGGGAAGGAGGCTACACCTTC. Protein product: CASSVGREGGYTF. Full variable domain (rest looked up from reference TRBV2 and TRBJ1-2): EPEVTQTPSHQVTQMGQEVILRCVPISNHLYFYWYRQILGQKVEFLVSFYNNEISEKSEIFDDQFSVERPDGSNFTLKIRSTKLEDSAMYFCASSVGREGGYTFGSGTRLTVV.

A few counts support this clone. The V call is TRBV7-9, the J call TRBJ1-1; weak D call: TRBD1 (6 bases). This CDR3 comprises 15 residues. The germline gives CDR1 SEHNR, CDR2 FQNEAQ (reference sequence). With 8 bases removed from V and 1 base from J, the gap between germline ends came to 17 bases. DNA of the CDR3: TGTGCCAGCGATAGTTTGAGACAGGAGAACACTGAAGCTTTCTTT. It is translated as CASDSLRQENTEAFF.

This clone was counted only a few times. The CDR3, as DNA: TGTGCCAGCGCGCGACTAGCGGGAGGTACTGAGCAGTACTTC. Translation: CASARLAGGTEQYF. The chain combines TRBV27 with TRBJ2-7, with TRBD2 matching over 13 bases. Germline V CDR1 and CDR2: MNHEY, SMNVEV (reference sequence). This CDR3 is 14 amino acids long. V was pared by 8 bases and J by 7 bases, with 8 bases of the junction left unmatched.

This chain joins TRBV30 and TRBJ2-1; 14 bases agree with TRBD2. The trim removed 4 bases at V and 5 bases at J, leaving 1 base unmatched. CDR3 length: 14 amino acids. The germline V gene has CDR1 GTSNPN and CDR2 SVGIG (reference sequence). CDR3 loop: CAWMTSGGDNEQFF. The CDR3 nucleotides read TGTGCCTGGATGACTAGCGGGGGGGACAATGAGCAGTTCTTC.

This clone was seen a single time. The CDR3 DNA reads TGTGCCTGGAGTGTGTCCTTGGTATTTGGCTACACCTTC. Its protein product is CAWSVSLVFGYTF. The rearrangement uses TRBV30 and TRBJ1-2; no clear D gene. This CDR3 is 13 amino acids long. The germline gives CDR1 GTSNPN, CDR2 SVGIG (reference sequence). V was shortened by 0 bases and J by 7 bases, with 12 bases between the two germline ends.

The V call is TRBV10-1, the J call TRBJ1-1, with 7 bases that match TRBD1. The germline CDR1 and CDR2 sequences are WNHNN and SYGVQD (reference sequence). The CDR3 sequence is 16 residues long. The ends lost 3 bases at V and 1 base at J; junction bases unmatched: 8. The CDR3 DNA sequence: TGCGCCAGCAGTGATCAGCAGGGGGTAGGGAACACTGAAGCTTTCTTT. It yields the protein CASSDQQGVGNTEAFF.